These T cell receptor beta chains were read from a single sample in a study of blood T cell repertoires in COVID-19. The repertoire was sequenced with immunoSEQ multiplex PCR; TCRdb's copy has only in-frame clones and lacks some. The profile covers roughly 42,000 clones, with around 91% appearing a single time and around 2.9% taken by the ten largest. The source material was peripheral blood. The receptors originated from a man aged 50 or older with active COVID-19. CDR3s include the opening cysteine and the closing phenylalanine or tryptophan. D genes are given only for firm matches. Clone size appears in some rows only: once, few, many, or a class for an expanded clone.

TRBV4-2	TRBJ1-1	few	.	TGTGCCAGCAGCCAAGATGCCGTCAGGGGCGGTGAAGCTTTCTTT	CASSQDAVRGGEAFF
TRBV7-2	TRBJ1-6	.	.	TGTGCCAGCAGCTTAGGCGGGGGGCCTGGGTCACCCCTCCACTTT	CASSLGGGPGSPLHF
TRBV7-9	TRBJ1-1	.	TRBD1	TGTGCCAGCAGTTTCGTCCGGACAGGAGGTGGCCCTGAAGCTTTCTTT	CASSFVRTGGGPEAFF
TRBV7-7	TRBJ2-5	.	TRBD2	TGTGCTAGCAGCTTAGGCGGGGGGCAAGAGACCCAGTACTTC	CASSLGGGQETQYF
TRBV7-2	TRBJ1-5	few	TRBD1	TGTGCCAGCAGTTCCTCACAGGGGCCGTACTCCAATCAGCCCCAGCATTTT	CASSSSQGPYSNQPQHF
TRBV6-2/TRBV6-3	TRBJ2-4	.	TRBD2	TGTGCCAGCAGTTACAGCGGGGTAGACATTCAGTACTTC	CASSYSGVDIQYF
TRBV29-1	TRBJ2-1	.	.	TGCAGCGTTGGTGAGGCCTACAATGAGCAGTTCTTC	CSVGEAYNEQFF
TRBV3-1/TRBV3-2	TRBJ1-2	.	TRBD1	TGTGCCAGCAGCCAAGGACAGGGGTCTGCTGGCTACACCTTC	CASSQGQGSAGYTF
TRBV2	TRBJ1-5	.	TRBD1	TGTGCCAGCAGCCCCAGGGGGAGCAGGGTCAGCAATCAGCCCCAGCATTTT	CASSPRGSRVSNQPQHF
TRBV6-5	TRBJ2-7	.	.	TGTGCCAGCAGTTCCCGTGTCTACGAGCAGTACTTC	CASSSRVYEQYF
TRBV24-1	TRBJ1-2	.	.	TGTGCCACCAGTGACTCCGGACACGACTATGGCTACACCTTC	CATSDSGHDYGYTF
TRBV28	TRBJ2-5	.	TRBD1	TGTGCCAGCAGTTTAACCCAGGGGGTAGGGGAGACCCAGTACTTC	CASSLTQGVGETQYF
TRBV18	TRBJ2-1	.	TRBD2	TGTGCCAGCTCACCCCGACTAGCGGGGGGTTACAATGAGCAGTTCTTC	CASSPRLAGGYNEQFF
TRBV7-9	TRBJ1-4	.	.	TGTGCCAGCAGCTCCTCTCAGGGGATTTCTGAAAAACTGTTTTTT	CASSSSQGISEKLFF
TRBV3-1/TRBV3-2	TRBJ2-7	.	TRBD1	TGTGCCAGCAACCGCGGACAGGGGGCCTACGAGCAGTACTTC	CASNRGQGAYEQYF
TRBV27	TRBJ1-5	.	.	TGTGCCAGCAGCTTATCAGGGGTCCAGCCCCAGCATTTT	CASSLSGVQPQHF
TRBV7-3	TRBJ2-5	.	.	TGTGCCAGCAGCTCGGGACTGTTTGGGGAGACCCAGTACTTC	CASSSGLFGETQYF
TRBV7-2	TRBJ2-5	.	TRBD2	TGTGCCAGCAGCGGGGGACTAGCTTCTGAGACCCAGTACTTC	CASSGGLASETQYF
TRBV5-4	TRBJ2-7	.	TRBD2	TGTGCCAGCAGCCCGGGTCCGGGACTAGAGTACGAGCAGTACTTC	CASSPGPGLEYEQYF
TRBV5-1	TRBJ2-7	.	.	TGCGCCAGCAGCTTGGAAGAGTACGAGCAGTACTTC	CASSLEEYEQYF
TRBV3-1/TRBV3-2	TRBJ2-2	.	.	TGTGCCAGCAGCCAAGTCCGTAGTCAGAACACCGGGGAGCTGTTTTTT	CASSQVRSQNTGELFF
TRBV5-1	TRBJ2-3	.	TRBD2	TGCGCCAGCAGCTTGAGTTCTAGCGGGGGGGCAGATACGCAGTATTTT	CASSLSSSGGADTQYF
TRBV5-1	TRBJ2-5	.	.	TGCGCCAGCAAAATGGGTCAGGGTCAAGAGACCCAGTACTTC	CASKMGQGQETQYF
TRBV19	TRBJ1-2	.	.	TGTGCCAGTAGTAACAGATCCCCCTATGGCTACACCTTC	CASSNRSPYGYTF
TRBV5-6	TRBJ2-1	.	TRBD2	TGTGCCAGCAGCTCTGGGGGACTAGCGGGGGCCTACAATGAGCAGTTCTTC	CASSSGGLAGAYNEQFF